This TCR beta chain is drawn from a study of T cells in Graves' hyperthyroidism and ophthalmopathy. Study-wide background: At initial diagnosis, before any treatment had begun, peripheral blood was obtained. Study-wide results and caveats: Researchers report that a 13 V-J model separated ophthalmopathy from stable hyperthyroidism. Peripheral blood also featured most of the thyroid clonotypes expanded above 0.001.

Amplified TCR beta CDR3 regions derived from RNA transcripts. TCR CDR3 underwent first-round RT-PCR with the HTBI primer set. Each CDR3 protein is one row after TCRdb ran MiXCR on the multiplex PCR reads. In the table there are about 410,000 distinct CDR3 sequences, roughly 14% of which are singletons. The CDR3 is made up of 16 amino acids. Trimming pared 3 bases from V and 7 bases from J, leaving 21 bases between. Germline loops: CDR1 MNHEY, CDR2 SMNVEV (reference sequence). This clonotype was detected once. Its target is unknown. This may be a read error: a much more frequent sequence differs by one nucleotide. Duration under 3 months, a NOSPECS grade of at least 4, and a Clinical Activity Score of at least 3 characterized the ophthalmopathy patients.

What was sequenced was blood. The clonotype originates from a man between 18 and 35 years old with Graves' ophthalmopathy. The chain couples TRBV27 to TRBJ2-5, with D possibly being TRBD2 (6 bases). The CDR3 nucleotides are TGTGCCAGCAGTTTTCGAGCAACGGGAGTATTGGGGACCCAGTACTTC. Amino acids: CASSFRATGVLGTQYF.